The T cell receptor beta chain described here comes from a study of cytomegalovirus exposure and HLA in healthy donors. 60 Vbeta and 13 Jbeta primers were used in PCR. Clones were read by immunoSEQ multiplex PCR, and TCRdb kept only the in-frame ones, dropping some. The sample shows about 55,000 clones, around 79% of them seen only once. The CDR3 is 11 amino acids. Trimming took off 3 bases at V and 5 bases at J, with 7 bases between the two ends. In germline, CDR1 is DFQATT, CDR2 SNEGSKA (reference sequence). Sequencing input: PBMCs. The sequence came from a female donor in good health and CMV-seronegative. The chain couples TRBV20-1 to TRBJ2-5; D is ambiguous. The CDR3 DNA follows: TGCAGTGCTAGGGGCTCGGAGACCCAGTACTTC. It encodes CSARGSETQYF.